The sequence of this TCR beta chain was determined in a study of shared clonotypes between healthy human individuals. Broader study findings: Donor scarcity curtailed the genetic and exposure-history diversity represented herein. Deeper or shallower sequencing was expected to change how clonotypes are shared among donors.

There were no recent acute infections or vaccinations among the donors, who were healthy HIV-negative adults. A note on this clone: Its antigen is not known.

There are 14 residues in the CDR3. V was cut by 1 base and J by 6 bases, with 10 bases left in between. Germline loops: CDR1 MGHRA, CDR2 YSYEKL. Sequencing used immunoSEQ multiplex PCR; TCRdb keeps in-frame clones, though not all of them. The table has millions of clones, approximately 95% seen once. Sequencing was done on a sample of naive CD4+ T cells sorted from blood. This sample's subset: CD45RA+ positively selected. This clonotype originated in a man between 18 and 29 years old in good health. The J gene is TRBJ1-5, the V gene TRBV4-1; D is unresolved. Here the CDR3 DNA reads TGCGCCAGCAGCCAAGTGACGCCAGGTCAGCCCCAGCATTTT. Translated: CASSQVTPGQPQHF.